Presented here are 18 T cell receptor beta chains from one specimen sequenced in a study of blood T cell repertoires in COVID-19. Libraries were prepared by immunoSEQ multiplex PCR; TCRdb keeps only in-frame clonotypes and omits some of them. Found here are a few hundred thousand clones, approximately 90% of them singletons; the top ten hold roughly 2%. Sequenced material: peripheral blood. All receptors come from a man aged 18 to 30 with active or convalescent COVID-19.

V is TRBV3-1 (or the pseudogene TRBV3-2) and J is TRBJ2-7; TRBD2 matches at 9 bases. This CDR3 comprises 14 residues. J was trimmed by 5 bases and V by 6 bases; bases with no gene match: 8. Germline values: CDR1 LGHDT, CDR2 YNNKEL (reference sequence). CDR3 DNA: TGTGCCAGCAGACTTAGCGGGAGCAGGGACGAGCAGTACTTC. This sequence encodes CASRLSGSRDEQYF.

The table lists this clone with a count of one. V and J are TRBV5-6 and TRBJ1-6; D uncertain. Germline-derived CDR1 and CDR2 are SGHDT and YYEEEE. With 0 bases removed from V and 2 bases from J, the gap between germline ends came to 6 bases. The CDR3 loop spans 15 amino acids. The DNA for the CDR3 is TGTGCCAGCAGCTTGGTCACAGCCTATAATTCACCCCTCCACTTT. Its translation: CASSLVTAYNSPLHF.

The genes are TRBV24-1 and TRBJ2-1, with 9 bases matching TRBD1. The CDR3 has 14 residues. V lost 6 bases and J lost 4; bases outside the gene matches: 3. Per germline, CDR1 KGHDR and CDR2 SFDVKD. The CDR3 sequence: CATSRTGAYNEQFF. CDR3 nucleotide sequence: TGTGCCACCAGTAGGACAGGGGCGTACAATGAGCAGTTCTTC.

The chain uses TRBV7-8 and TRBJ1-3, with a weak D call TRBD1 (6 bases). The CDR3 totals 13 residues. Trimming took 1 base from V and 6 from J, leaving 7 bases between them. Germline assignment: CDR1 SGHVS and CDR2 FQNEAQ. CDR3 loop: CASSLDRANTIYF. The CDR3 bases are TGTGCCAGCAGCTTAGACAGGGCAAACACCATATATTTT.

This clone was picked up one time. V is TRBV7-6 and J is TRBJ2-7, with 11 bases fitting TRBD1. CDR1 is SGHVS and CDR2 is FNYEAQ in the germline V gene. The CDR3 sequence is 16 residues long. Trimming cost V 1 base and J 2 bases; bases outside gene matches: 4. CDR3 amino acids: CASSLDRGQGAYEQYF. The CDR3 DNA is TGTGCCAGCAGCTTAGACAGGGGACAGGGGGCCTACGAGCAGTACTTC. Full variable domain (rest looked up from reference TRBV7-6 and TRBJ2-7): GAGVSQSPRYKVTKRGQDVALRCDPISGHVSLYWYRQALGQGPEFLTYFNYEAQQDKSGLPNDRFSAERPEGSISTLTIQRTEQRDSAMYRCASSLDRGQGAYEQYFGPGTRLTVT.

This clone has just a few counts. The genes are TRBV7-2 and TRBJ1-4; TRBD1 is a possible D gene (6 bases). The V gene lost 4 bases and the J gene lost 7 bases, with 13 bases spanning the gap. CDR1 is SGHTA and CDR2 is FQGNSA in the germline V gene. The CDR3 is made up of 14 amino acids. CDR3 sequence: CASSSYRDVEKLFF. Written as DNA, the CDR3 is TGTGCCAGCAGCTCGTACAGGGATGTTGAAAAACTGTTTTTT. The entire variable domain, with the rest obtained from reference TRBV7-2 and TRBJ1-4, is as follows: GAGVSQSPSNKVTEKGKDVELRCDPISGHTALYWYRQSLGQGLEFLIYFQGNSAPDKSGLPSDRFSAERTGGSVSTLTIQRTQQEDSAVYLCASSSYRDVEKLFFGSGTQLSVL.

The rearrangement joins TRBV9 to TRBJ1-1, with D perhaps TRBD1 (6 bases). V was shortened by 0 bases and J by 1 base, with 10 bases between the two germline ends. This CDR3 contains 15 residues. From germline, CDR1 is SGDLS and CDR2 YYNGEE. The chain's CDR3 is CASSVGGGPNTEAFF. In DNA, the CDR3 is TGTGCCAGCAGCGTAGGCGGGGGGCCGAACACTGAAGCTTTCTTT.

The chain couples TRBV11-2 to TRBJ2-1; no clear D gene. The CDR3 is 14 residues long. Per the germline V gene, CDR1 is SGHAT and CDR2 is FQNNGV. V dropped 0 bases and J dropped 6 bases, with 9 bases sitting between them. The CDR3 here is CASSLDPQANEQFF. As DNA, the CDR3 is TGTGCCAGCAGCTTAGATCCGCAGGCCAATGAGCAGTTCTTC.

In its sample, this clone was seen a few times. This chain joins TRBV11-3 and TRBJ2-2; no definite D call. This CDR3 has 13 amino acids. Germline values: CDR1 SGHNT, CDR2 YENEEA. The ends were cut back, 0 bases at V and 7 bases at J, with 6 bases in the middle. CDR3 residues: CASSLDRSGELFF. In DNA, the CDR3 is TGTGCCAGCAGCTTAGATCGGAGCGGGGAGCTGTTTTTT.

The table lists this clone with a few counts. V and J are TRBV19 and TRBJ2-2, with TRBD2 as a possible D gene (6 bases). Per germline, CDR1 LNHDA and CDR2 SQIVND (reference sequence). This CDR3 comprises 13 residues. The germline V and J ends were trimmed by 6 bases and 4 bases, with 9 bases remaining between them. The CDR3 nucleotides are TGTGCCAGTAGCGGGACTGGCACCGGGGAGCTGTTTTTT. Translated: CASSGTGTGELFF.

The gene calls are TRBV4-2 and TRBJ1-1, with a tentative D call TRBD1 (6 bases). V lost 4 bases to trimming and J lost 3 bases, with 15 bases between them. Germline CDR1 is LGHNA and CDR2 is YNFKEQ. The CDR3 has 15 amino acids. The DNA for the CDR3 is TGTGCCAGCAGCCTTTCACAGGGAGGGGACACTGAAGCTTTCTTT. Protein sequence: CASSLSQGGDTEAFF.

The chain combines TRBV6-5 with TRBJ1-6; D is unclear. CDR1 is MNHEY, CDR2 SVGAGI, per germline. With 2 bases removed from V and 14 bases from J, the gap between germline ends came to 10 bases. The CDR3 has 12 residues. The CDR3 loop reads CASSYGSGALHF. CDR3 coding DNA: TGTGCCAGCAGTTACGGCTCCGGAGCCCTCCACTTT.

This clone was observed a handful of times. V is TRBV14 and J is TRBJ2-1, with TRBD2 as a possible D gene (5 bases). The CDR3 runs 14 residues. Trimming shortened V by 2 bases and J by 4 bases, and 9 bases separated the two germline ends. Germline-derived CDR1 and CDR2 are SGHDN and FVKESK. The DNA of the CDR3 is TGTGCCAGCAGCCAATTAGCGTCTTACAATGAGCAGTTCTTC. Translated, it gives CASSQLASYNEQFF.

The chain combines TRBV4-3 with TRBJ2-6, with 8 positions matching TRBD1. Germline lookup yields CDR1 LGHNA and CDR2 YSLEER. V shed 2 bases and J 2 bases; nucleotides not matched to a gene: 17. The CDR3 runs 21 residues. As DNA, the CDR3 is TGCGCCAGCAGCCAATGGAAGATACCACAGGGGGGCACTACTGGGGCCAACGTCCTGACTTTC. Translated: CASSQWKIPQGGTTGANVLTF.

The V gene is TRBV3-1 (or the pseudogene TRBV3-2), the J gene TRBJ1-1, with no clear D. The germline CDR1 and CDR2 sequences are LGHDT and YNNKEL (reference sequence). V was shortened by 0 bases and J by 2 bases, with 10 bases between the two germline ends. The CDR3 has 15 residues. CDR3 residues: CASSQEAAGNTEAFF. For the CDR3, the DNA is TGTGCCAGCAGCCAAGAAGCCGCGGGCAACACTGAAGCTTTCTTT.

The CDR3 spells CASSFIGTDSYGYTF. The CDR3, as DNA: TGTGCCAGCAGTTTTATCGGGACTGACAGCTATGGCTACACCTTC. This chain connects TRBV27 to TRBJ1-2, with a weak D call TRBD1 (5 bases). Germline V gives CDR1 MNHEY, CDR2 SMNVEV (reference sequence). The CDR3 loop spans 15 amino acids. V was pared by 3 bases and J by 4 bases, with 15 bases between.

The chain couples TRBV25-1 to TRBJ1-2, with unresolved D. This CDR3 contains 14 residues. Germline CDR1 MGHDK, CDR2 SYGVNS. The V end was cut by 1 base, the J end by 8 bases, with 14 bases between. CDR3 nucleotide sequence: TGTGCCAGCAGTGAATCTATCACCCTCGAAGGCTACACCTTC. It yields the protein CASSESITLEGYTF.

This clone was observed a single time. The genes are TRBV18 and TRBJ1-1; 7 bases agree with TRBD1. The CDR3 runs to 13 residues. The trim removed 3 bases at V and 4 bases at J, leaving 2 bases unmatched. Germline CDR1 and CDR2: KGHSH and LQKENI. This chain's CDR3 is CASSPDRVTEAFF. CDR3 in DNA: TGTGCCAGCTCACCTGACAGGGTCACTGAAGCTTTCTTT.